The 18 T cell receptor beta chains below all came from one sample that was sequenced in a study of CD8+ T cells in alopecia areata. cDNA prepared by RNA extraction and subsequent reverse transcription served as the template for sequencing. Sequencing used immunoSEQ multiplex PCR; TCRdb keeps in-frame clones, though not all of them. The data contain under 40,000 clones, around 50% of them seen just once; the ten biggest clones take up about 1.7%. CD4+ cells of roughly five patients were further sorted as CD25+CD127-. Specimen: CD4+ Tregs sorted from blood. The receptors here all came from a human donor with alopecia areata.

The chain combines TRBV5-4 with TRBJ1-5; perhaps TRBD1 as D (5 bases). Per germline, CDR1 SGHNT and CDR2 YYREEE (reference sequence). The length of the CDR3 is 14 residues. V lost 4 bases and J 1 base, leaving 9 bases between the germline ends. The CDR3 reads CASSRGLSNQPQHF. The CDR3 bases are TGTGCCAGCAGCCGGGGACTGAGCAATCAGCCCCAGCATTTT. Full variable domain (missing parts from reference TRBV5-4 and TRBJ1-5): ETGVTQSPTHLIKTRGQQVTLRCSSQSGHNTVSWYQQALGQGPQFIFQYYREEENGRGNFPPRFSGLQFPNYSSELNVNALELDDSALYLCASSRGLSNQPQHFGDGTRLSIL.

There are a few counts of this clone. The CDR3: CSVEDAGRGTEAFF. In DNA, the CDR3 is TGCAGCGTTGAAGATGCAGGGCGAGGGACTGAAGCTTTCTTT. V gene TRBV29-1 combines with J gene TRBJ1-1, with a possible D match to TRBD1 (5 bases). V was cut by 0 bases and J by 5 bases, with 13 bases left in between. Germline V lookup: CDR1 SQVTM, CDR2 ANQGSEA. There are 14 residues in the CDR3.

A few counts support this clone. Other DNA sequences in the sample encode the same CDR3. V is TRBV6-5 and J is TRBJ2-3; 7 positions match TRBD2. The junction had 3 bases not matched to a gene; V was cut back by 2 bases and J by 4 bases. This CDR3 is built from 14 residues. The germline CDR1 and CDR2 sequences are MNHEY and SVGAGI. As DNA, the CDR3 is TGTGCCAGCAGTTACCGGGGAGGGGCAGATACGCAGTATTTT. Translating gives CASSYRGGADTQYF.

The chain employs TRBV5-1 and TRBJ2-7, with 11 positions matching TRBD1. The V and J ends lost 2 bases and 3 bases, in that order; junction bases with no gene match: 7. CDR3 length equals 16 residues. Per the germline V gene, CDR1 is SGHRS and CDR2 is YFSETQ. CDR3 coding DNA: TGCGCCAGCAGCTTACAACCCGGGACAGGGGGCTACGAGCAGTACTTC. Amino acid sequence: CASSLQPGTGGYEQYF. The full variable domain, rest sourced from reference TRBV5-1 and TRBJ2-7, is KAGVTQTPRYLIKTRGQQVTLSCSPISGHRSVSWYQQTPGQGLQFLFEYFSETQRNKGNFPGRFSGRQFSNSRSEMNVSTLELGDSALYLCASSLQPGTGGYEQYFGPGTRLTVT.

CDR3 DNA sequence: TGTGCCAGCAGCTCCCAAAACTACGAGCAGTACTTC. This gives the protein CASSSQNYEQYF. This sequence joins TRBV7-2 and TRBJ2-7; D is unclear. This CDR3 spans 12 amino acids. Trimming cost V 4 bases and J 3 bases, with 7 bases left between them. Germline lookup yields CDR1 SGHTA and CDR2 FQGNSA.

The chain combines TRBV5-1 with TRBJ2-2; the match to TRBD1 covers 7 bases. This CDR3 comprises 15 residues. CDR1 and CDR2 from the germline V gene are SGHRS and YFSETQ. V dropped 5 bases and J dropped 1; count of bases not matched to a gene: 5. CDR3 in amino acids: CASSLTGQNTGELFF. The CDR3 nucleotides read TGCGCCAGCAGTTTGACAGGGCAGAACACCGGGGAGCTGTTTTTT.

The rearrangement links TRBV25-1 to TRBJ2-5, with D perhaps TRBD2 (5 bases). CDR1 and CDR2 (germline): MGHDK, SYGVNS. Trimming took 2 bases from V and 5 from J, leaving 12 bases between them. The CDR3 loop spans 14 amino acids. As DNA, the CDR3 is TGTGCCAGCAGTGAACCCGGGTCGGGGGAGACCCAGTACTTC. This translates into CASSEPGSGETQYF.

The chain combines TRBV5-1 with TRBJ2-3; 8 positions match TRBD2. The CDR3 totals 16 residues. Germline V lookup: CDR1 SGHRS, CDR2 YFSETQ. Trimming at V came to 1 base and at J to 2 bases, leaving 6 bases not matched to a gene. The CDR3 loop is CASSLLRGADTDTQYF. The CDR3, as DNA: TGCGCCAGCAGCTTGTTGCGGGGGGCCGACACAGATACGCAGTATTTT.

The CDR3 nucleotides read TGCGCCAGCAGCTTGGCAGGGGGCGGCTACACCTTC. Encoded protein: CASSLAGGGYTF. The V call is TRBV5-1, the J call TRBJ1-2; 8 positions match TRBD1. The ends lost 0 bases at V and 8 bases at J; junction bases unmatched: 0. Germline CDR1 SGHRS, CDR2 YFSETQ. The CDR3 is 12 amino acids.

The chain recombines TRBV28 with TRBJ2-2; D remains unclear. V was clipped by 3 bases and J by 3 bases, with 11 bases between them. The CDR3 sequence is 15 residues long. Germline lookup yields CDR1 MDHEN and CDR2 SYDVKM. The CDR3 nucleotides read TGTGCCAGCAGTTTGTCTGGGCAGGACACCGGGGAGCTGTTTTTT. Translating gives CASSLSGQDTGELFF.

This clone occurred a few times. This chain connects TRBV7-9 to TRBJ2-7, with a weak D call TRBD2 (6 bases). Trimming shortened V by 2 bases and J by 7 bases, and 12 bases separated the two germline ends. Germline V lookup: CDR1 SEHNR, CDR2 FQNEAQ (reference sequence). The CDR3 sequence is 13 residues long. CDR3 residues: CASSLMAGWEQYF. The CDR3 region has the DNA TGTGCCAGCAGCTTAATGGCGGGGTGGGAGCAGTACTTC.

The sample holds a few counts of this clone. V gene TRBV7-2 combines with J gene TRBJ2-7; TRBD2 agrees at 8 bases. There are 14 residues in the CDR3. Trimming cost V 4 bases and J 2 bases; bases outside gene matches: 4. CDR1 and CDR2 from the germline V gene are SGHTA and FQGNSA. The CDR3 reads CASSSTSGTYEQYF. The CDR3 coding sequence is TGTGCCAGCAGCTCCACTAGCGGAACCTACGAGCAGTACTTC.

V is TRBV4-3 and J is TRBJ2-7; 7 nucleotides align to TRBD2. Losses at the gene ends were 4 bases for V and 2 bases for J; bases not matched to a gene: 5. The CDR3 spans 14 residues. The germline V gene encodes CDR1 LGHNA and CDR2 YSLEER. CDR3 in DNA: TGCGCCAGCAGCCGGACCGGACTAGCCTACGAGCAGTACTTC. Protein sequence: CASSRTGLAYEQYF.

The chain is built from TRBV4-2 and TRBJ2-7; D possibly corresponds to TRBD2 (7 bases). Germline V gene lookup returns CDR1 LGHNA and CDR2 YNFKEQ. The CDR3 covers 16 residues. Trimming took off 1 base at V and 0 bases at J, with 13 bases between the two ends. This CDR3 reads CASSQGDGGLSYEQYF. The CDR3 region has the DNA TGTGCCAGCAGCCAAGGTGACGGGGGGCTCTCCTACGAGCAGTACTTC.

The J gene is TRBJ1-2, the V gene TRBV7-2; TRBD1 might be the D (5 bases). This CDR3 is built from 16 residues. V was cut by 0 bases and J by 0 bases, with 11 bases left in between. Per the germline V gene, CDR1 is SGHTA and CDR2 is FQGNSA. CDR3 protein: CASSLARGRANYGYTF. The CDR3, as DNA: TGTGCCAGCAGCTTAGCGCGTGGCAGGGCTAACTATGGCTACACCTTC. The full variable domain, in which reference TRBV7-2 and TRBJ1-2 provide the parts outside the CDR3, is GAGVSQSPSNKVTEKGKDVELRCDPISGHTALYWYRQSLGQGLEFLIYFQGNSAPDKSGLPSDRFSAERTGGSVSTLTIQRTQQEDSAVYLCASSLARGRANYGYTFGSGTRLTVV.

This clone was detected only a few times. The chain couples TRBV6-6 to TRBJ1-1, with 8 bases matching TRBD1. Germline CDR1 MNHNY, CDR2 SVGAGI (reference sequence). The CDR3 runs to 13 residues. V trimming: 6 bases; J trimming: 6 bases; junction bases outside the gene matches: 6. For the CDR3, the DNA is TGTGCCAGCAGAGGACAGGGAACTTCTGAAGCTTTCTTT. Protein: CASRGQGTSEAFF.

V is TRBV7-2 and J is TRBJ1-2, with 9 nucleotides matching TRBD1. The CDR3 contains 16 residues. V lost 5 bases to trimming and J lost 5 bases; unmatched junction nucleotides: 12. Germline CDR1 reads SGHTA; CDR2 reads FQGNSA. This CDR3 reads CASSPLLGQGQYGYTF. The CDR3 nucleotides read TGTGCCAGCAGCCCCTTGTTGGGACAGGGACAATATGGCTACACCTTC.

The chain's CDR3 is CASSTWTGSSSTEAFF. The CDR3 DNA follows: TGTGCCAGCAGCACCTGGACGGGGAGTTCTAGCACTGAAGCTTTCTTT. The chain joins TRBV7-9 to TRBJ1-1; no reliable D call. The CDR3 extends over 16 amino acids. V lost 5 bases and J 4 bases, leaving 20 bases between the germline ends. Germline values: CDR1 SEHNR, CDR2 FQNEAQ (reference sequence). Complete variable domain (other parts from reference TRBV7-9 and TRBJ1-1): DTGVSQNPRHKITKRGQNVTFRCDPISEHNRLYWYRQTLGQGPEFLTYFQNEAQLEKSRLLSDRFSAERPKGSFSTLEIQRTEQGDSAMYLCASSTWTGSSSTEAFFGQGTRLTVV.